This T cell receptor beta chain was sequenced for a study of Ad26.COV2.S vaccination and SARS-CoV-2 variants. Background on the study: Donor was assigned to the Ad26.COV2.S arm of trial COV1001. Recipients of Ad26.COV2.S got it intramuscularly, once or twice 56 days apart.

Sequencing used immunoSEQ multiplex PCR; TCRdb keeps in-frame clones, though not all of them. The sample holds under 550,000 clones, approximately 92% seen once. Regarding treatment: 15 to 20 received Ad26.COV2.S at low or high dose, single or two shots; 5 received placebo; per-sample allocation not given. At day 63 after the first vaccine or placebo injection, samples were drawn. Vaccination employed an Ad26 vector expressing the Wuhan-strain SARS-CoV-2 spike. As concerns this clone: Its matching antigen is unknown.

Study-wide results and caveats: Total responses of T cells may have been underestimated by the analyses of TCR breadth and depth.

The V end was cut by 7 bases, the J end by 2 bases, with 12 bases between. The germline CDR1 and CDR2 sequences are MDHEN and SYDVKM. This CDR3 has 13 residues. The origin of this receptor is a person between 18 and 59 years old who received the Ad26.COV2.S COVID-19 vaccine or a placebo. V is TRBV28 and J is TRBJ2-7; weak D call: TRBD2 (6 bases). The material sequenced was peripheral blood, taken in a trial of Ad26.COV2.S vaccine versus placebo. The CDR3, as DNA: TGTGCCAGCACCGGGACTGTTACCTACGAGCAGTACTTC. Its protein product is CASTGTVTYEQYF.